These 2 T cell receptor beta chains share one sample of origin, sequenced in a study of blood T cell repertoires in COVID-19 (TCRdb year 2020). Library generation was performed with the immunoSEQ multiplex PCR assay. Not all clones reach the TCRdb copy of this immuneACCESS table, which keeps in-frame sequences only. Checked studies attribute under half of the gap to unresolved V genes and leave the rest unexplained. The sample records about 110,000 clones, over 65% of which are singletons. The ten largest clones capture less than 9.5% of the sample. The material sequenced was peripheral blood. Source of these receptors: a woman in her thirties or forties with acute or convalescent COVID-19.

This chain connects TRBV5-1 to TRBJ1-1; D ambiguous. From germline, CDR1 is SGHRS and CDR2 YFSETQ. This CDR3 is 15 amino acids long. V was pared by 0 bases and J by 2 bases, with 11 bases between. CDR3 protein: CASSLGRLGNTEAFF. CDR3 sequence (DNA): TGCGCCAGCAGCTTGGGACGGCTAGGTAACACTGAAGCTTTCTTT. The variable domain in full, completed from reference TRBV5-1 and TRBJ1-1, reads KAGVTQTPRYLIKTRGQQVTLSCSPISGHRSVSWYQQTPGQGLQFLFEYFSETQRNKGNFPGRFSGRQFSNSRSEMNVSTLELGDSALYLCASSLGRLGNTEAFFGQGTRLTVV.

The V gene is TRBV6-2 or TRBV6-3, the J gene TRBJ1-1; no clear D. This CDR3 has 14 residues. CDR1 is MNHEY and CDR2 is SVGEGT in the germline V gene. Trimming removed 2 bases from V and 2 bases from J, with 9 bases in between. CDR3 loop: CASSYAAANTEAFF. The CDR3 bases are TGTGCCAGCAGTTACGCGGCTGCTAACACTGAAGCTTTCTTT.